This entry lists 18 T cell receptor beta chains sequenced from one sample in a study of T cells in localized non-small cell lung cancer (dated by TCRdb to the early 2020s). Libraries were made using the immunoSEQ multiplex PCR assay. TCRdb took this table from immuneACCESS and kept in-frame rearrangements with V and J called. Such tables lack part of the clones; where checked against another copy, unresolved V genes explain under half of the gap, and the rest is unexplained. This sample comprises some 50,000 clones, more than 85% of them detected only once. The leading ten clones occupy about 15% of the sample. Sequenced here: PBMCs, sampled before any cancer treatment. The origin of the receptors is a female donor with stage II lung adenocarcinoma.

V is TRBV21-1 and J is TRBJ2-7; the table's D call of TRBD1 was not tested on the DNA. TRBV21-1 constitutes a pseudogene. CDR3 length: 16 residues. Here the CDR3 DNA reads TGTGCCAGCAGCCCTATCTTCCCAGGGGGCTCCTACGAGCAGTACTTC. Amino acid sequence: CASSPIFPGGSYEQYF.

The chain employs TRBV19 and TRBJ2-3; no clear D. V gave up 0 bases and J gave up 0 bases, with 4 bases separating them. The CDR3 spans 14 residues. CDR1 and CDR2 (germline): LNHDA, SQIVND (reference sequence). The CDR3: CASSIDSSTDTQYF. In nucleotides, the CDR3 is TGTGCCAGTAGTATAGACTCAAGCACAGATACGCAGTATTTT.

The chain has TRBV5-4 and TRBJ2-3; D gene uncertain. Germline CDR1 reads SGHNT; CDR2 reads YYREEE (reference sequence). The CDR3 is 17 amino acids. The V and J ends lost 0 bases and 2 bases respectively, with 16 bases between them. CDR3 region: CASSLALKGPFTDTQYF. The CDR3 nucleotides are TGTGCCAGCAGCTTGGCTTTGAAAGGTCCCTTCACAGATACGCAGTATTTT.

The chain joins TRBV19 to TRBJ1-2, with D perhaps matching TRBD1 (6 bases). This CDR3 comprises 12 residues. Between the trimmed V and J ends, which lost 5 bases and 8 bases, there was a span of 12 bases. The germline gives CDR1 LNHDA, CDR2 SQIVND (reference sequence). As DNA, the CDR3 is TGTGCCAGTAGTTTGGGGGCGCAAGGCTACACCTTC. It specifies CASSLGAQGYTF.

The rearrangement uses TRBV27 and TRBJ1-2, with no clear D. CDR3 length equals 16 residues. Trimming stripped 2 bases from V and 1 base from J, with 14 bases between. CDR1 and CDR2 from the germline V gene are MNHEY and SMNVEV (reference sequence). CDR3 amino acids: CASSLRFPNLNYGYTF. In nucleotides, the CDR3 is TGTGCCAGCAGTTTACGGTTTCCGAATCTTAACTATGGCTACACCTTC.

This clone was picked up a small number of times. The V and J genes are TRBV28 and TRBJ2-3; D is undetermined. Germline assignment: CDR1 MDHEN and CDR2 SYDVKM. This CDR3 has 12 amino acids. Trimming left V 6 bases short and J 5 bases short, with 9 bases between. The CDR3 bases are TGTGCCAGCAGGGGTGTGGGAGATACGCAGTATTTT. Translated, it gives CASRGVGDTQYF.

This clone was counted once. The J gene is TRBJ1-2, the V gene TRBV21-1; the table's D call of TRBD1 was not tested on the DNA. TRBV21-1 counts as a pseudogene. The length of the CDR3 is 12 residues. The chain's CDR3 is CASKGTGNGYTF. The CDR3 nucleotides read TGTGCCAGCAAGGGGACAGGGAATGGCTACACCTTC.

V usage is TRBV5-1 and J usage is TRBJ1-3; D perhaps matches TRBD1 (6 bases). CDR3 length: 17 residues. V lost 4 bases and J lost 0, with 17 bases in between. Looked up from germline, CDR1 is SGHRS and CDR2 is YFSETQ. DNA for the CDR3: TGCGCCAGCAGCCCGGAGGGGGGCCGCAGCTCTGGAAACACCATATATTTT. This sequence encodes CASSPEGGRSSGNTIYF.

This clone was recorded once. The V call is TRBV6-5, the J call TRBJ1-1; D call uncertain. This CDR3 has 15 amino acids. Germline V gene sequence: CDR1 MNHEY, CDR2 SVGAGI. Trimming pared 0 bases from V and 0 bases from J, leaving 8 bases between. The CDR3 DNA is TGTGCCAGCAGTTACTCCAGCAGCTTGAACACTGAAGCTTTCTTT. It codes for CASSYSSSLNTEAFF.

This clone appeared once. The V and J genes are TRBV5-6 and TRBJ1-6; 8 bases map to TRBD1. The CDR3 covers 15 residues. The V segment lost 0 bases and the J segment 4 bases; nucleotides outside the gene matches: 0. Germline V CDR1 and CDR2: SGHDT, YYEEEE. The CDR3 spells CASSLGQGYNSPLHF. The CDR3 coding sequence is TGTGCCAGCAGCTTGGGACAGGGGTATAATTCACCCCTCCACTTT.

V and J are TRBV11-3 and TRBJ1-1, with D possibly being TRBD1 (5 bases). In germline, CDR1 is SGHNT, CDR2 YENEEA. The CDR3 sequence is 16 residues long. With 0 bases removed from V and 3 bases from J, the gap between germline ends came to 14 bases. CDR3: CASSLDGRGGYTEAFF. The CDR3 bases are TGTGCCAGCAGCTTAGATGGAAGGGGTGGGTACACTGAAGCTTTCTTT.

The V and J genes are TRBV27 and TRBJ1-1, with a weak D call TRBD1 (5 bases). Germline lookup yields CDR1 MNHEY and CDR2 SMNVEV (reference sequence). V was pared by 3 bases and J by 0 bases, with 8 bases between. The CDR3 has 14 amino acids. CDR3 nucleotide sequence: TGTGCCAGCAGTTTTGGACAAGTGAACACTGAAGCTTTCTTT. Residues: CASSFGQVNTEAFF.

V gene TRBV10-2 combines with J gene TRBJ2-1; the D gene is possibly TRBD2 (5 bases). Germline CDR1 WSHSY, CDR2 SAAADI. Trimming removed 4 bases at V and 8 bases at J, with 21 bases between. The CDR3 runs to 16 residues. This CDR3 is CASSASGPGSRDEQFF. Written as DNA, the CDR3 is TGCGCCAGCAGTGCCTCCGGCCCCGGTTCGAGGGATGAGCAGTTCTTC.

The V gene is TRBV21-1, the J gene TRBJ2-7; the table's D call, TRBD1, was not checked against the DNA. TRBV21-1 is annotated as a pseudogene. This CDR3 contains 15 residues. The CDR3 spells CASSKIKGKPYEQYF. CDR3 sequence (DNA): TGTGCCAGCAGCAAAATTAAGGGGAAACCCTACGAGCAGTACTTC.

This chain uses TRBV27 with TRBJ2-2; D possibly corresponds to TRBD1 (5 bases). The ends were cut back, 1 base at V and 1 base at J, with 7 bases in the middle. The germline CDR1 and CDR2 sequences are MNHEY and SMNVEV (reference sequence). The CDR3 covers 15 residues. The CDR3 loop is CASSLFGQNTGELFF. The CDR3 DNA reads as TGTGCCAGCAGTTTATTTGGACAGAACACCGGGGAGCTGTTTTTT.

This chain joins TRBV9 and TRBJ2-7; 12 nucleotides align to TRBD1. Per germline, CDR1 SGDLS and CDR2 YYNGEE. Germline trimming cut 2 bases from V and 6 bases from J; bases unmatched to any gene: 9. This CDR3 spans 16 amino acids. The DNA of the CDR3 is TGTGCCAGCAGCGTGCGGGACAGGGGGCTGAACGGCGAGCAGTACTTC. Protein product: CASSVRDRGLNGEQYF. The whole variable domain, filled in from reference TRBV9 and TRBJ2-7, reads DSGVTQTPKHLITATGQRVTLRCSPRSGDLSVYWYQQSLDQGLQFLIQYYNGEERAKGNILERFSAQQFPDLHSELNLSSLELGDSALYFCASSVRDRGLNGEQYFGPGTRLTVT.

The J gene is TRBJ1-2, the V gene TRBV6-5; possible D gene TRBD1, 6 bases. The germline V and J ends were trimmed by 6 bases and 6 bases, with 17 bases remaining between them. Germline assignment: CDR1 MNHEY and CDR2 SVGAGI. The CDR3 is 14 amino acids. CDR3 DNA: TGTGCCAGCAGAAAACCGGGACATAGAAATGGCTACACCTTC. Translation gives CASRKPGHRNGYTF.

The CDR3 coding sequence is TGCGCCAGCAGCCAAGATCCGGGGGACGAGCAGTACTTC. Its translation: CASSQDPGDEQYF. This sequence joins TRBV4-1 and TRBJ2-7; D is perhaps TRBD2 (6 bases). There are 13 residues in the CDR3. V was trimmed by 0 bases and J by 5 bases, leaving 8 bases between them. Germline V gives CDR1 MGHRA, CDR2 YSYEKL.